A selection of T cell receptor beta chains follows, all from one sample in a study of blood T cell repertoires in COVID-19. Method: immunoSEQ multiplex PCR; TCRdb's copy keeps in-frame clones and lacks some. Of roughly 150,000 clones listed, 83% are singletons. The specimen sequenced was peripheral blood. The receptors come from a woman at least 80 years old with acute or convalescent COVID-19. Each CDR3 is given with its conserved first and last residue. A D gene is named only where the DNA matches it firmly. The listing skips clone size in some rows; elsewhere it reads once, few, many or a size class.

DNA: TGTGCCAGCAGCACTTTTGGGAGGGTCTATAGCAATCAGCCCCAGCATTTT
CDR3: CASSTFGRVYSNQPQHF
size: once
J: TRBJ1-5
D: NA
V: TRBV3-1/TRBV3-2

DNA: TGTGCCAGCTCCTTCACGGGGAGCAGGGGGAGCGCCGGGGAGCTGTTTTTT
CDR3: CASSFTGSRGSAGELFF
size: NA
J: TRBJ2-2
D: TRBD1
V: TRBV18

DNA: TGCAGCGTTGTCACAGCAACTAATGAAAAACTGTTTTTT
CDR3: CSVVTATNEKLFF
size: NA
J: TRBJ1-4
D: NA
V: TRBV29-1

DNA: TGTGCCAGCCTTGAGCCTAGGGAGAGCACAGATACGCAGTATTTT
CDR3: CASLEPRESTDTQYF
size: NA
J: TRBJ2-3
D: NA
V: TRBV2

DNA: TGTGCCAGCAGCTTATACGGGACTCTCAATGAGCAGTTCTTC
CDR3: CASSLYGTLNEQFF
size: NA
J: TRBJ2-1
D: NA
V: TRBV7-2

DNA: TGCGCCAGCAGCGCTCCCGGGACAGGGTTGAACACTGAAGCTTTCTTT
CDR3: CASSAPGTGLNTEAFF
size: NA
J: TRBJ1-1
D: TRBD1
V: TRBV5-1

DNA: TGTGCCAGCAGTACGGGGACTAGCGGGGGGAAGCAGTTCTTC
CDR3: CASSTGTSGGKQFF
size: once
J: TRBJ2-1
D: TRBD2
V: TRBV27

DNA: TGTGCCAGCAGCCGAGGACAGGGTTGGACTGAAGCTTTCTTT
CDR3: CASSRGQGWTEAFF
size: NA
J: TRBJ1-1
D: TRBD1
V: TRBV5-5

DNA: TGTGCCAGCAGTGAGAGGGGGGGCGCAGGACAGCCCCAGCATTTT
CDR3: CASSERGGAGQPQHF
size: few
J: TRBJ1-5
D: NA
V: TRBV6-1

DNA: TGTGCCAGCAGCAAATGGAAGGAGACGGTCTACAATGAGCAGTTCTTC
CDR3: CASSKWKETVYNEQFF
size: NA
J: TRBJ2-1
D: NA
V: TRBV21-1

DNA: TGTGCCAGCAGCCGCACGACAGGGGGCAACTCACCCCTCCACTTT
CDR3: CASSRTTGGNSPLHF
size: NA
J: TRBJ1-6
D: TRBD1
V: TRBV7-9

DNA: TGCGCCAGCAGCTCGAGCTCCTACGAGCAGTACTTC
CDR3: CASSSSSYEQYF
size: few
J: TRBJ2-7
D: NA
V: TRBV5-1

DNA: TGTGCCAGCAGTGAACAGGGAAAGGGGGTGGAAAGCAATCAGCCCCAGCATTTT
CDR3: CASSEQGKGVESNQPQHF
size: few
J: TRBJ1-5
D: NA
V: TRBV2

DNA: TGTGCCAGCAACCCGGCCGTGGAGGTGAGTCGCTACACCTTC
CDR3: CASNPAVEVSRYTF
size: NA
J: TRBJ1-2
D: NA
V: TRBV6-5

DNA: TGTGCCAGCAGTGAAAAGGCAGGGATGAACACTGAAGCTTTCTTT
CDR3: CASSEKAGMNTEAFF
size: NA
J: TRBJ1-1
D: NA
V: TRBV6-1

DNA: TGTGCCACCCGGGACAGGGTAACAGATACGCAGTATTTT
CDR3: CATRDRVTDTQYF
size: once
J: TRBJ2-3
D: TRBD1
V: TRBV10-3

DNA: TGTGCCTGGAGTGTACCAGGAGGGTACGAGCAGTACTTC
CDR3: CAWSVPGGYEQYF
size: NA
J: TRBJ2-7
D: NA
V: TRBV30

DNA: TGTGCCAGCAGTGAATGGGCAGACCACGAGCAGTACTTC
CDR3: CASSEWADHEQYF
size: NA
J: TRBJ2-7
D: NA
V: TRBV25-1

DNA: TGTGCCAGCAGGGGACAGCTTAGCTCCTATAATTCACCCCTCCACTTT
CDR3: CASRGQLSSYNSPLHF
size: NA
J: TRBJ1-6
D: TRBD1
V: TRBV2

DNA: TGTGCCAGCTCACCACGTTCCGGGACAGGGGCGAACACCGGGGAGCTGTTTTTT
CDR3: CASSPRSGTGANTGELFF
size: NA
J: TRBJ2-2
D: TRBD1
V: TRBV18

DNA: TGTGCCAGCAGCGACCGACAGAGCTACAATGAGCAGTTCTTC
CDR3: CASSDRQSYNEQFF
size: NA
J: TRBJ2-1
D: NA
V: TRBV3-1/TRBV3-2

DNA: TGTGCCAGCTCACCTAACACCATATCCTACGAGCAGTACTTC
CDR3: CASSPNTISYEQYF
size: NA
J: TRBJ2-7
D: NA
V: TRBV18

DNA: TGTGCCAGCAGGGGAAGGGACAGGGAAGCTTTCTTT
CDR3: CASRGRDREAFF
size: NA
J: TRBJ1-1
D: TRBD1
V: TRBV12-3/TRBV12-4

DNA: TGTGCCAGCAGTTTGCCACAGGGTAATTCACCCCTCCACTTT
CDR3: CASSLPQGNSPLHF
size: few
J: TRBJ1-6
D: NA
V: TRBV27

DNA: TGTGCCAGCAGCCAAACGGGGGTTAGGGGAGACTATGGCTACACCTTC
CDR3: CASSQTGVRGDYGYTF
size: few
J: TRBJ1-2
D: NA
V: TRBV11-2

DNA: TGTGCCAGCAGTTCTGCGGGGGGGCGCGCCGGGGAGCTGTTTTTT
CDR3: CASSSAGGRAGELFF
size: once
J: TRBJ2-2
D: TRBD2
V: TRBV6-5

DNA: TGTGCCACCAGCTCCAACAGCGGGAGGATTACAGATACGCAGTATTTT
CDR3: CATSSNSGRITDTQYF
size: NA
J: TRBJ2-3
D: TRBD2
V: TRBV15

DNA: TGTGCCAGCAGTTCGCGACAGGGGCGGTACAATCAGCCCCAGCATTTT
CDR3: CASSSRQGRYNQPQHF
size: NA
J: TRBJ1-5
D: TRBD1
V: TRBV6-6

DNA: TGTGCCACCAGCAGAGTAGTGCAGACAATACAAGAGACCCAGTACTTC
CDR3: CATSRVVQTIQETQYF
size: NA
J: TRBJ2-5
D: NA
V: TRBV15

DNA: TGTGCCAGCACGCTAGGAAGATCAGTGAACACTGAAGCTTTCTTT
CDR3: CASTLGRSVNTEAFF
size: NA
J: TRBJ1-1
D: NA
V: TRBV2

DNA: TGTGCCAGCAGGCCACGCGGGGGAGGAGGAACTGAAGCTTTCTTT
CDR3: CASRPRGGGGTEAFF
size: NA
J: TRBJ1-1
D: NA
V: TRBV6-6

DNA: TGTGCCAGCAGCCTTTTAGGACAGAACCAAGAGACCCAGTACTTC
CDR3: CASSLLGQNQETQYF
size: NA
J: TRBJ2-5
D: NA
V: TRBV7-9

DNA: TGTGCCAGCAGCACAGTGACAGGGAGTGGCTACACCTTC
CDR3: CASSTVTGSGYTF
size: NA
J: TRBJ1-2
D: TRBD1
V: TRBV5-6

DNA: TGCGCCAGCAGCAAGACTAGCGGGAGGTCCGGGGAGCTGTTTTTT
CDR3: CASSKTSGRSGELFF
size: once
J: TRBJ2-2
D: TRBD2
V: TRBV5-1

DNA: TGTGCCAGCAGTTATGGCGTGGGACAGTCAAACACTGAAGCTTTCTTT
CDR3: CASSYGVGQSNTEAFF
size: NA
J: TRBJ1-1
D: TRBD1
V: TRBV28

DNA: TGCAGCTTGACTAGCGGCACAGATACGCAGTATTTT
CDR3: CSLTSGTDTQYF
size: NA
J: TRBJ2-3
D: TRBD2
V: TRBV29-1

DNA: TGTGGGACAGGGTCGGGTACCGGGGAGCTGTTTTTT
CDR3: CGTGSGTGELFF
size: NA
J: TRBJ2-2
D: TRBD1
V: TRBV19